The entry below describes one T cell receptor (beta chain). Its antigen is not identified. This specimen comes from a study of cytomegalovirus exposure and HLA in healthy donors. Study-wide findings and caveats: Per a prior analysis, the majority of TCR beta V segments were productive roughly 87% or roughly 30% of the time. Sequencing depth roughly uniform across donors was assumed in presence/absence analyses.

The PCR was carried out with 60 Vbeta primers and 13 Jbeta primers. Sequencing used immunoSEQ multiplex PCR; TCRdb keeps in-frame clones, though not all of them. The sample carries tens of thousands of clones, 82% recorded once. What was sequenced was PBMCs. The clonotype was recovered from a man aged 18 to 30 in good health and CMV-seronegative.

The CDR3 DNA reads TGTGCCAGCAGCTTCCGGCAGGGGGGAGGCCCTGAAGCTTTCTTT. This codes for CASSFRQGGGPEAFF. The J gene is TRBJ1-1, the V gene TRBV11-2, with 7 positions matching TRBD1. V trimming: 3 bases; J trimming: 6 bases; junction bases outside the gene matches: 10. In germline, CDR1 is SGHAT, CDR2 FQNNGV. The CDR3 totals 15 residues.